The TCR beta chain under discussion was sequenced for a study of blood T cell repertoires in COVID-19 (TCRdb year 2020). Notes on the research overall: Samples covering the acute and convalescent phases of COVID-19 were provided by collaborators in the United States, Italy and Spain. The prospective study material was composed of cDNA or gDNA derived from T cells, B-cell-depleted T cells, or PBMCs. Deeply sampled blood TCRbeta repertoires from subjects exposed to, actively infected with, or recovered from COVID-19 were included in the dataset. The repertoires were released in a freely available public database intended as a resource for research on the immune response to SARS-CoV-2. The samples were drawn from two sources: the first 160 participants of the ongoing ImmuneRACE study, and 1,000 to 1,500 subjects contributed by 6 global collaborators. The sample metadata nearly always contained a de-identified subject ID, COVID-19 status, age in years and sex. HLA class I and class II types, where available, came from metadata supplied by the sample provider rather than from assay-based typing.

The paper as a whole reports these results and caveats: The quantity of clinical and demographic metadata differed by source and by participant and was supplied without curation.

The immunoSEQ Assay, a bias-controlled multiplex PCR, was used to amplify TCRbeta CDR3 regions from genomic DNA. From the authors' description of their analysis: Nucleated cell counts per sample were estimated from amplification of reference gene primers within the assay. Sequence reads were collapsed and filtered to measure the absolute abundance of every unique TCRbeta CDR3 rearrangement. For each sample, productive Simpson clonality was calculated by taking the square root of Simpson's diversity index across productive rearrangements. TCRdb retrieved this table from immuneACCESS and kept in-frame rearrangements only. Not all clones are present; in checked studies, unresolved V genes account for under half, and no reason is known for the remainder. V and J calls and clone size are copied from that table; D and trimming were computed from the DNA. This sample holds about 46,000 clones; over 75% were observed only once. Jointly, the top ten make up less than 9% of the sample.

Ends trimmed: V by 4 bases, J by 1 base; bases unmatched to a gene: 5. The CDR3 spans 15 residues, from the cysteine through the phenylalanine. The retained sequence is limited to the CDR3, 45 bases, with the frame set at the first base. From a lookup of the germline V gene, CDR1 and CDR2 are SGDLS and YYNGEE. The collaborating institutions used their own protocols to collect whole blood in K2EDTA tubes. For TCRbeta analysis, collaborators shipped samples as frozen whole blood, isolated PBMCs, or DNA extracted from either of those sample types. A word on this clone: Its antigen is unknown. There are no base qualities to consult, and no much larger clone falls within one base.

The sequence links TRBV9 to TRBJ2-3; the junction holds 8 bases that match TRBD2. Sequenced input: peripheral blood. The source is a man aged 50 or older with acute or convalescent COVID-19. The CDR3: CASSITSGGTDTQYF. The sequenced DNA: TGTGCCAGCAGCATCACTAGCGGAGGCACAGATACGCAGTATTTT.